This TCR beta chain was recorded in a study of Ad26.COV2.S vaccination and SARS-CoV-2 variants (dated by TCRdb to the early 2020s). With respect to the entire study: Donors in the vaccine arm were drawn from COV1001, a phase I-IIa trial of Ad26.COV2.S in healthy adults that was multicentre, randomized, double-blind and placebo-controlled. Ad26.COV2.S was administered intramuscularly at a dose of 5x10^10 or 1x10^11 viral particles, either as one shot or as two shots given 56 days apart. Sequencing of the TCRbeta repertoire served to evaluate the specificity and breadth of SARS-CoV-2-reactive T cell receptors following Ad26.COV2.S vaccination. A total of roughly 30 samples were included in the TCR-sequenced set, comprising about 20 Ad26.COV2.S vaccine recipients, 5 placebo recipients and 8 SARS-CoV-2 convalescent individuals. Participants in the trial were split at random into five groups of five each, receiving low-dose or high-dose Ad26.COV2.S once or twice, or else placebo on both occasions. Investigators did not know the trial group allocation while performing experiments and assessing outcomes. What the study reported, not specific to this receptor: Higher spike-specific TCR breadth was observed in Ad26.COV2.S recipients than in placebo recipients (P = 0.0014). According to the authors, total T cell responses may have been underestimated by the TCR breadth and depth analyses. Vaccine and placebo recipients had comparable non-spike TCR breadth, which fits with the vaccine containing only spike. After vaccination, substantial breadth of spike-specific CD8+ and CD4+ T cell responses was reported. The study was not powered for comparison of responses between vaccine doses or regimens.

The treatment or condition label here, explained by the study, means: some 19 received Ad26.COV2.S at low or high dose, single or two shots; about 5 received placebo; per-sample allocation not given. Repertoires of vaccine and placebo recipients were sequenced from samples taken on day 63 after the first injection. In Cohort 1b, around 23 adults aged 18-55 years were enrolled at a single site in Boston, USA, between 29 July and 7 August 2020. As a vaccine, Ad26.COV2.S was a replication-incompetent adenovirus type 26 vector that expressed a prefusion-stabilized SARS-CoV-2 spike protein derived from the original Wuhan strain. Note on this clone: This clone's antigen is unknown. No base qualities exist here, and no much larger clone lies one base off it.

The immunoSEQ Assay was the method used to sequence TCRbeta CDR3 regions. After extraction, genomic DNA underwent amplification by bias-controlled multiplex PCR, followed by high-throughput sequencing. On the study's bioinformatics: Collapsing and filtering of sequences were performed to quantify the absolute abundance of each unique TCRbeta CDR3 region. T cell fraction was estimated by normalizing TCRbeta template counts to usable DNA, which was measured by amplifying reference genes present in all nucleated cells. Repertoire TCRs were annotated as SARS-CoV-2-specific when V gene, CDR3 amino acid sequence and J gene were exactly matched to a known reactive TCR set. The reference SARS-CoV-2 TCR set was obtained from MIRA and was filtered for enrichment in COVID-19-positive ImmuneCODE repertoires, whereby public or cross-reactive TCRs were removed. Drawing on the MIRA antigens, annotated TCRs were analysed further at the level of specific ORF or position within ORF. Breadth was defined as the number of annotated unique rearrangements divided by the total number of unique productive rearrangements, and depth was defined as the summed frequency of the annotated unique rearrangements. Group comparisons of TCR breadth used two-sided Wilcoxon rank-sum tests. What TCRdb holds here is the immuneACCESS table cut down to in-frame rearrangements. Part of the clones is not present; checked against another copy, under half of the missing clones reflect an unresolved V gene, and the others are unexplained. D and trimming were read from the DNA, whereas the V and J calls and clone size are those reported in that table. Recorded for this sample are over 300,000 clones; about 80% of them occurred a single time. The top ten clones comprise nearly 7.5% of the sample.

From the cysteine up to the phenylalanine, the CDR3 has a length of 14 residues. The kept DNA is CDR3 alone, 42 bases in frame from the first base. According to the germline V gene, CDR1 reads ENHRY and CDR2 reads SYGVKD. V lost 3 bases and J lost 5 bases; the stretch between them is 11 bases long. Sequencing was performed on peripheral blood, taken in a trial of Ad26.COV2.S vaccine versus placebo. The origin of this receptor is a person between 18 and 60 years old who received the Ad26.COV2.S COVID-19 vaccine or a placebo. Recombination connected TRBV10-3 to TRBJ2-1, and perhaps TRBD1 as D gene, on 5 matching bases. The CDR3 region: CAISDGRDNNEQFF. At the DNA level, the sequence is TGTGCCATCAGTGACGGCAGGGATAACAATGAGCAGTTCTTC.